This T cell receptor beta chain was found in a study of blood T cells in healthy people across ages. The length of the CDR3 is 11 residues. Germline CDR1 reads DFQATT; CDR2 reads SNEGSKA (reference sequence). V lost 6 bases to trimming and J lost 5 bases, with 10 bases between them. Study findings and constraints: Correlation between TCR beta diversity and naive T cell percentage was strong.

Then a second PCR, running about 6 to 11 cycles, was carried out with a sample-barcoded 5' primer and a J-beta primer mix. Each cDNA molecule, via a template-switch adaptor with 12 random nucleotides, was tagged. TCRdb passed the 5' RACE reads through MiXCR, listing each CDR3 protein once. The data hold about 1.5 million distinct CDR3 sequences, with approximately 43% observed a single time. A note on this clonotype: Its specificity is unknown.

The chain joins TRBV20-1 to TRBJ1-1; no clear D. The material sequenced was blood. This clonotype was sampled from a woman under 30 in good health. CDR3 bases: TGCAGTGCCTTGGGGTATACTGAAGCTTTCTTT. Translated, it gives CSALGYTEAFF.